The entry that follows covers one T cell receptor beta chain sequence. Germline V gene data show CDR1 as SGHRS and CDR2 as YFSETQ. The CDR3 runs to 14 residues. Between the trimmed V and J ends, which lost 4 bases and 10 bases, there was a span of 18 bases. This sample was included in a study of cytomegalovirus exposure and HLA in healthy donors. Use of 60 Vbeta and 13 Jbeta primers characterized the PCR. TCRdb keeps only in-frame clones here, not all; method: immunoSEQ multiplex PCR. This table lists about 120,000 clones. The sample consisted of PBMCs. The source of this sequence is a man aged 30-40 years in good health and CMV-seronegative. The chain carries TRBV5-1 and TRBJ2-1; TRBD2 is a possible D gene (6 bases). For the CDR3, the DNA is TGCGCCAGCAGCGGAGTAGGAGGGAAGGGCGAGCAGTTCTTC. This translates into CASSGVGGKGEQFF.